Given below is one T cell receptor beta chain in context. The CDR3 is 17 residues long. CDR1 and CDR2 (germline): MGHRA, YSYEKL. V gave up 5 bases and J gave up 4 bases; unmatched junction bases: 13. This sample is drawn from a study of OX40 agonist ivuxolimab in advanced cancers. Sequencing was performed with immunoSEQ multiplex PCR; in TCRdb, only in-frame clones are kept and a portion is missing. This table has tens of thousands of clones, about 89% appearing once. The genes are TRBV4-1 and TRBJ1-5; 8 nucleotides align to TRBD1. The starting material was CD4+ or CD8+ T cells sorted from blood, obtained in a trial of the OX40 agonist ivuxolimab. The clonotype originates from an adult with an advanced solid tumor such as melanoma, head and neck, liver or kidney cancer. The CDR3 DNA follows: TGCGCCAGCAGCTTCACCACCCTGGACAGGGAAAATCAGCCCCAGCATTTT. Protein: CASSFTTLDRENQPQHF.